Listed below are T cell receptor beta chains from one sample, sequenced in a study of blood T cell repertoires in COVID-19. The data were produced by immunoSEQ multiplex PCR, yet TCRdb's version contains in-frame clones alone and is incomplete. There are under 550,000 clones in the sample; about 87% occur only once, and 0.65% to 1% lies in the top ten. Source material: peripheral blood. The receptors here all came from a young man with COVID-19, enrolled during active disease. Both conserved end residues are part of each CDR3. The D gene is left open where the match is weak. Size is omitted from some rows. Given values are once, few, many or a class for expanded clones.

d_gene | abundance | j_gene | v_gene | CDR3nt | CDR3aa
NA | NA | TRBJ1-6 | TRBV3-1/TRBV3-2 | TGTGCCAGCAGCCAGACAGGCTCCTATAATTCACCCCTCCACTTT | CASSQTGSYNSPLHF
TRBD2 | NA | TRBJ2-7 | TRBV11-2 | TGTGCCAGCAGCCTCCGCCGGGGGGGGAGGATAAACGAGCAGTACTTC | CASSLRRGGRINEQYF
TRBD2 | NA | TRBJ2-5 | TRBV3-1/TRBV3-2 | TGTGCCAGCAGCCGGATAGCCCGTCGGGGGGGGGAGACCCAGTACTTC | CASSRIARRGGETQYF
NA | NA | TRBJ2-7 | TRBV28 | TGTGCCAGCAGTTTGGAACAGGGGAGGAGCGAGCAGTACTTC | CASSLEQGRSEQYF
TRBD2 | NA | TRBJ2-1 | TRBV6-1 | TGTGCCAGCAGTGAAGCGGGGACTCGGGGGGGCGGTGAGCAGTTCTTC | CASSEAGTRGGGEQFF
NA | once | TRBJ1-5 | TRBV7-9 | TGTGCCAGCTCGCTTGGCAGGGAAAAAGGACAGCCCCAGCATTTT | CASSLGREKGQPQHF
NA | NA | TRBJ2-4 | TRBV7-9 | TGTGCCAGCAGCTTATGGAGCGCCCAGGGCATTCAGTACTTC | CASSLWSAQGIQYF
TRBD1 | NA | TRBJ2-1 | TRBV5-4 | TGTGCCAGCAGCGTCGGGACAGGGGGTGAGAATGAGCAGTTCTTC | CASSVGTGGENEQFF
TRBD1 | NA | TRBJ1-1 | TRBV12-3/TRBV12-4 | TGTGCCAGCACCTGGGACAGGGGTACTGAAGCTTTCTTT | CASTWDRGTEAFF
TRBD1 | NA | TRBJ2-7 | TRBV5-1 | TGCGCCAGCAGCTTGGCCGGGACAGTCTCCTACGAGCAGTACTTC | CASSLAGTVSYEQYF
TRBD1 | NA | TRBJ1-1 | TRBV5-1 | TGCGCCAGCAGTTATACAGGGGGCATTCTTGAAGCTTTCTTT | CASSYTGGILEAFF
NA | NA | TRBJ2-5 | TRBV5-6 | TGTGCCAGCAGCCAATGGGGAGCGGGTGTTTGGACCCAGTACTTC | CASSQWGAGVWTQYF
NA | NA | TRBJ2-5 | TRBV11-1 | TGTGCCAGCAGCTTCGAAGCACCAGGTCTCCGAGAGACCCAGTACTTC | CASSFEAPGLRETQYF
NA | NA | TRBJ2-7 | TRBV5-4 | TGTGCCAGCAGCTTGAGTGTGGGGGCCACCTACGAGCAGTACTTC | CASSLSVGATYEQYF
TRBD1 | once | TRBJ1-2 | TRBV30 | TGTGCCTGGAGGCAAATTAGACAGGGCACCTATGGCTACACCTTC | CAWRQIRQGTYGYTF
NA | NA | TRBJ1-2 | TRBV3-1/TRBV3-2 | TGTGCCAGCAGCCAAGCCCACCTCACGGTTGAAGGCTACACCTTC | CASSQAHLTVEGYTF
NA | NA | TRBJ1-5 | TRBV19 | TGTGCCAGTAGTACACAGAGGGATCAGCCCCAGCATTTT | CASSTQRDQPQHF
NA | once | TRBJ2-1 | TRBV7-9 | TGTGCCAGCAGCTTACCAGTTTCCTACAATGAGCAGTTCTTC | CASSLPVSYNEQFF
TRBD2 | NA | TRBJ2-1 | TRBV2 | TGTGCCAGCAGGGCGGGGACTAGCGGGGTGCATGAGCAGTTCTTC | CASRAGTSGVHEQFF
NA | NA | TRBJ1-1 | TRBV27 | TGTGCCTCGAGGGGGACCCCAGCTGAAGCTTTCTTT | CASRGTPAEAFF
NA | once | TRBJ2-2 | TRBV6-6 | TGTGCCAGCAGTTACACCGGGTACACCGGGGAGCTGTTTTTT | CASSYTGYTGELFF
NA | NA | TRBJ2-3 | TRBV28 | TGTGCCAGCAGTTTAAGGCTAGTGGATACGCAGTATTTT | CASSLRLVDTQYF
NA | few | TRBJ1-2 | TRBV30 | TGTGCCTGGAAGAAAGAGATCCCGGGGAGCTACACCTTC | CAWKKEIPGSYTF
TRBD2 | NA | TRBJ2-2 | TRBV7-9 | TGTGCCGAACTAGCGGGGAGCACCGGGGAGCTGTTTTTT | CAELAGSTGELFF
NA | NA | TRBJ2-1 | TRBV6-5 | TGTGCCAGCAGTTACGAGGCTAGCTCCTACAATGAGCAGTTCTTC | CASSYEASSYNEQFF
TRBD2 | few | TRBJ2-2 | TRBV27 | TGTGCCAGCAGTTTCAACGGGGGGGCTACCGGGGAGCTGTTTTTT | CASSFNGGATGELFF
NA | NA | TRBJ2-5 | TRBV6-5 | TGTGCCAGCAGAGGAGACCAAGAGACCCAGTACTTC | CASRGDQETQYF
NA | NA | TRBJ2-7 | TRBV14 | TGTGCCAGCAGCGACAGGTTACACGAGCAGTACTTC | CASSDRLHEQYF
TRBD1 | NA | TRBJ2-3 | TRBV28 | TGTGCCAGCAGTCGACAGGGGGCTGATACGCAGTATTTT | CASSRQGADTQYF
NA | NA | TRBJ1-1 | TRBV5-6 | TGTGCCAGCAGCTTCGTGACAGGAGCGACTGAAGCTTTCTTT | CASSFVTGATEAFF
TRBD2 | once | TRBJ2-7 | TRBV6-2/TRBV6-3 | TGTGCCAGCAGTTACCGAAACGCGGGAGGACACTACGAGCAGTACTTC | CASSYRNAGGHYEQYF
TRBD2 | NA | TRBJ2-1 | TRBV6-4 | TGTGCCAGCAGCACTAATTTCGGGCCTAGCGGGAGTGTTGAGCAGTTCTTC | CASSTNFGPSGSVEQFF
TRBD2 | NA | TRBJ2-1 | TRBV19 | TGTGCCAGTAGGAGCGGGGGGGCGTACAATGAGCAGTTCTTC | CASRSGGAYNEQFF
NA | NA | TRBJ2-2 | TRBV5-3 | TGTGCCAGAAGCTTGAGATCGGGATTCACCGGGGAGCTGTTTTTT | CARSLRSGFTGELFF
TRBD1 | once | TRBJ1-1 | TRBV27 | TGTGCCAGCAGTTTGTGGACAGGGGGTACTGAAGCTTTCTTT | CASSLWTGGTEAFF
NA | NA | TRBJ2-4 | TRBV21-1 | TGTGCCAGCAGCAAAAATGAGGACAGAGTAGCCAAAAACATTCAGTACTTC | CASSKNEDRVAKNIQYF
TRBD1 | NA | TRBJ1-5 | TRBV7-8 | TGTGCCAGCAGCCCCCTGACAGGGTTCAATCAGCCCCAGCATTTT | CASSPLTGFNQPQHF
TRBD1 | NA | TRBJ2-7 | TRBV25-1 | TGTGCCAGCAGTGGTACCGGGACAGGGGAAGACGAGCAGTACTTC | CASSGTGTGEDEQYF
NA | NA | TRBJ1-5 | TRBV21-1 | TGTGCCAGCAGCAAAGGTCTCGCCGTAACTCTAAATCAGCCCCAGCATTTT | CASSKGLAVTLNQPQHF